The 32 T cell receptor beta chains below come from one sample, sequenced in a study of blood T cell repertoires in COVID-19. The protocol was immunoSEQ multiplex PCR, while the TCRdb copy is restricted to in-frame clones and leaves out a portion. This table has 110,000 or so clones, around nine tenths appearing once. Sample: peripheral blood. Source of these receptors: a woman between 50 and 59 years old with acute or convalescent COVID-19.

This sequence joins TRBV4-2 and TRBJ1-1; D is undetermined. The length of the CDR3 is 15 residues. Germline V gives CDR1 LGHNA, CDR2 YNFKEQ. V gave up 1 base and J gave up 1 base, with 10 bases separating them. The chain's CDR3 is CASSQVQRENTEAFF. The CDR3, as DNA: TGTGCCAGCAGCCAAGTTCAACGGGAGAACACTGAAGCTTTCTTT.

The CDR3 region has the DNA TGTGCCAGCAGCCGTCGACAGGGCCTTAGGACTGAAGCTTTCTTT. Translation: CASSRRQGLRTEAFF. The chain is built from TRBV7-2 and TRBJ1-1; the match to TRBD1 covers 7 bases. Germline-derived CDR1 and CDR2 are SGHTA and FQGNSA. J lost 5 bases, V lost 5 bases, and 11 bases had no gene match. This CDR3 contains 15 residues.

The chain has TRBV12-5 and TRBJ1-1; D ambiguous. This CDR3 comprises 13 residues. The germline V gene has CDR1 LGHNT and CDR2 FRNRAP. The V end lost 0 bases, the J end lost 9 bases, and 11 bases lay between the germline ends. Here the CDR3 DNA reads TGTGCTAGTGGTTTGGTAATAGGAGGGAAAGCTTTCTTT. Its translation is CASGLVIGGKAFF. The full variable domain, with the rest looked up from reference TRBV12-5 and TRBJ1-1, is DARVTQTPRHKVTEMGQEVTMRCQPILGHNTVFWYRQTMMQGLELLAYFRNRAPLDDSGMPKDRFSAEMPDATLATLKIQPSEPRDSAVYFCASGLVIGGKAFFGQGTRLTVV.

The chain carries TRBV6-5 and TRBJ2-7, with a tentative D call TRBD1 (7 bases). CDR1 MNHEY and CDR2 SVGAGI come from the germline V gene. The CDR3 is 14 amino acids. Between the trimmed V and J ends, which lost 5 bases and 3 bases, there was a span of 14 bases. The CDR3 DNA reads as TGTGCCAGCAGTCACAGGGGAGGCATCTACGAGCAGTACTTC. Its protein is CASSHRGGIYEQYF.

The gene calls are TRBV2 and TRBJ1-3; TRBD1 matches 7 bases. This CDR3 spans 18 amino acids. The trim removed 5 bases at V and 0 bases at J, leaving 13 bases unmatched. CDR1 SNHLY and CDR2 FYNNEI come from the germline V gene. The CDR3 sequence is CASSTRQGTRSSGNTIYF. Here the CDR3 DNA reads TGTGCCAGCAGTACCCGACAGGGAACGAGGTCCTCTGGAAACACCATATATTTT.

J is TRBJ2-3 and V is TRBV30; D is possibly TRBD1 (6 bases). From germline, CDR1 is GTSNPN and CDR2 SVGIG (reference sequence). V was cut by 1 base and J by 3 bases, with 14 bases left in between. This CDR3 has 15 amino acids. The CDR3 loop reads CAWSGARGLTDTQYF. As DNA, the CDR3 is TGTGCCTGGAGTGGGGCCAGGGGATTAACAGATACGCAGTATTTT.

The rearrangement links TRBV4-3 to TRBJ2-1; a weak D match, TRBD1 (6 bases). This CDR3 is built from 13 residues. Between the trimmed V and J ends, which lost 4 bases and 9 bases, there was a span of 13 bases. In germline, CDR1 is LGHNA, CDR2 YSLEER. CDR3 DNA sequence: TGCGCCAGCAGCCTAGGAACCAGGGGTGAGCAGTTCTTC. This gives the protein CASSLGTRGEQFF.

The rearrangement uses TRBV12-3 or TRBV12-4 and TRBJ1-2, with 10 bases that match TRBD1. This CDR3 is 13 amino acids long. V lost 5 bases, J lost 8 bases, and 5 bases stayed unmatched. Written as DNA, the CDR3 is TGTGCCAGCAGTGCCGGGACAGGGGTCGGCTACACCTTC. As protein: CASSAGTGVGYTF.

This clone occurred a few times. The rearrangement links TRBV3-1 (or the pseudogene TRBV3-2) to TRBJ2-2, with 13 positions matching TRBD2. V shed 3 bases, J shed 6 bases, and the junction held 4 bases outside the gene matches. Germline V gene lookup returns CDR1 LGHDT and CDR2 YNNKEL (reference sequence). There are 16 residues in the CDR3. This chain's CDR3 is CASSHSTSGGPGELFF. In DNA form, the CDR3 reads TGTGCCAGCAGCCATTCGACTAGCGGGGGGCCCGGGGAGCTGTTTTTT.

V usage is TRBV18 and J usage is TRBJ2-7; tentative D call: TRBD2 (5 bases). Germline loops: CDR1 KGHSH, CDR2 LQKENI. This CDR3 is 14 amino acids long. Trimming cost V 2 bases and J 3 bases, with 11 bases left between them. The chain's CDR3 is CASSPSGDSYEQYF. CDR3 sequence (DNA): TGTGCCAGCTCACCAAGCGGAGATAGCTACGAGCAGTACTTC.

The CDR3 reads CASSLGGLAGASEQFF. The CDR3 DNA reads as TGTGCCAGCAGCCTGGGGGGACTAGCGGGAGCGAGTGAGCAGTTCTTC. V gene TRBV5-4 combines with J gene TRBJ2-1, with 14 bases identical to TRBD2. CDR3 length: 16 residues. Germline assignment: CDR1 SGHNT and CDR2 YYREEE (reference sequence). The V gene end was trimmed by 4 bases and the J gene end by 9 bases; junction bases not matched to a gene: 9.

This clone has only one observation. The chain couples TRBV4-2 to TRBJ2-5; 7 bases align to TRBD2. Germline V lookup: CDR1 LGHNA, CDR2 YNFKEQ. V was clipped by 2 bases and J by 1 base; unmatched bases: 4. The CDR3 is 15 amino acids. The CDR3 DNA sequence: TGTGCCAGCAGCCAACCCGGACTAGTCCAAGAGACCCAGTACTTC. It yields the protein CASSQPGLVQETQYF.

J is TRBJ2-3 and V is TRBV24-1, with TRBD1 as a possible D gene (7 bases). CDR1 and CDR2 from the germline V gene are KGHDR and SFDVKD. Deletions cut 5 bases from V and 1 base from J, with 12 bases between. CDR3 length equals 15 residues. The CDR3 DNA reads TGTGCCACCAGTGGGGGGGACAGTGGCACAGATACGCAGTATTTT. This encodes CATSGGDSGTDTQYF.

In its sample, this clone was seen once. V usage is TRBV24-1 and J usage is TRBJ1-5; D might be TRBD1 (5 bases). V shed 3 bases and J shed 5 bases, with 10 bases lying between them. The germline V gene has CDR1 KGHDR and CDR2 SFDVKD. The CDR3 consists of 14 residues. CDR3 sequence: CATSDQGVDQPQHF. As DNA, the CDR3 is TGTGCCACCAGTGATCAGGGCGTGGATCAGCCCCAGCATTTT.

The V and J genes are TRBV4-1 and TRBJ1-2; the D is unclear. Germline assignment: CDR1 MGHRA and CDR2 YSYEKL. The CDR3 sequence is 17 residues long. V lost 0 bases and J lost 0, with 14 bases in between. CDR3 DNA: TGCGCCAGCAGCCAAGAACGCTGGCCGGACTCTAACTATGGCTACACCTTC. Translating gives CASSQERWPDSNYGYTF.

This sequence joins TRBV3-1 (or the pseudogene TRBV3-2) and TRBJ2-3, with 7 bases aligning to TRBD2. The length of the CDR3 is 16 residues. V shed 4 bases, J shed 2 bases, and the junction held 9 bases outside the gene matches. Looked up from germline, CDR1 is LGHDT and CDR2 is YNNKEL (reference sequence). Here the CDR3 reads CASSRAEGTTTDTQYF. The CDR3 coding sequence is TGTGCCAGCAGCCGCGCTGAGGGGACTACCACAGATACGCAGTATTTT.

Note on this clone: A much larger clone lies one base from this, so it may be a read error. The sample holds other DNA sequences that translate to the same CDR3. DNA of the CDR3: TGTGCCAGCAGTTCAAAGGGGCGCTCTGGAAACACCATATATTTT. It translates to CASSSKGRSGNTIYF. The V call is TRBV27, the J call TRBJ1-3; possible D gene TRBD1, 5 bases. This CDR3 contains 15 residues. Germline lookup yields CDR1 MNHEY and CDR2 SMNVEV (reference sequence). Trimming took 4 bases from V and 0 from J, leaving 10 bases between them.

In this sample, this clone turned up a few times. V is TRBV7-9 and J is TRBJ1-4; 7 bases map to TRBD1. This CDR3 comprises 14 residues. Trimming took 6 bases from V and 1 from J; bases not matched to a gene: 2. Germline V lookup: CDR1 SEHNR, CDR2 FQNEAQ (reference sequence). The CDR3: CASRRQGTNEKLFF. As DNA, the CDR3 is TGTGCCAGCAGGAGACAGGGAACTAATGAAAAACTGTTTTTT.

This clone was picked up one time. V gene TRBV7-7 combines with J gene TRBJ1-3; 9 nucleotides match TRBD1. Germline V CDR1 and CDR2: SSHAT, FNYEAQ (reference sequence). The CDR3 is 15 residues long. Germline trimming cut 3 bases from V and 4 bases from J; bases unmatched to any gene: 4. CDR3 in amino acids: CASSLGQGGGNTIYF. CDR3 sequence (DNA): TGTGCCAGCAGCTTGGGACAGGGAGGAGGAAACACCATATATTTT.

The V and J genes are TRBV5-6 and TRBJ2-1, with D perhaps TRBD1 (5 bases). V dropped 4 bases and J dropped 4 bases, with 18 bases sitting between them. CDR3 size: 16 residues. The germline CDR1 and CDR2 sequences are SGHDT and YYEEEE. CDR3 DNA: TGTGCCAGCAGCGGTGGGTTGTCAGGGCGGTACAATGAGCAGTTCTTC. Its translation is CASSGGLSGRYNEQFF. Filled out from reference TRBV5-6 and TRBJ2-1, the complete variable domain reads DAGVTQSPTHLIKTRGQQVTLRCSPKSGHDTVSWYQQALGQGPQFIFQYYEEEERQRGNFPDRFSGHQFPNYSSELNVNALLLGDSALYLCASSGGLSGRYNEQFFGPGTRLTVL.

The chain joins TRBV18 to TRBJ2-1; 9 bases match TRBD1. V shed 3 bases, J shed 2 bases, and the junction held 2 bases outside the gene matches. The germline V gene encodes CDR1 KGHSH and CDR2 LQKENI. The CDR3 has 15 residues. CDR3 coding DNA: TGTGCCAGCTCACCCGGGACAGGGACCTACAATGAGCAGTTCTTC. This translates into CASSPGTGTYNEQFF.

This chain connects TRBV2 to TRBJ1-4; no definite D call. This CDR3 is 13 amino acids long. Trimming removed 3 bases from V and 7 bases from J, with 9 bases in between. Germline V lookup: CDR1 SNHLY, CDR2 FYNNEI. The CDR3 protein is CASSDGGGEKLFF. The DNA for the CDR3 is TGTGCCAGCAGTGACGGTGGAGGTGAAAAACTGTTTTTT.

Written as DNA, the CDR3 is TGTGCCAGCAGCCCCCCGAGGGAGTTCAGTGAGCAGTTCTTC. Amino acids: CASSPPREFSEQFF. V usage is TRBV5-4 and J usage is TRBJ2-1, with D maybe TRBD2 (5 bases). This CDR3 is 14 amino acids long. V was cut by 4 bases and J by 9 bases, with 17 bases left in between. CDR1 and CDR2 (germline): SGHNT, YYREEE (reference sequence).

The V and J genes are TRBV7-2 and TRBJ2-3; D not certain. The CDR3 extends over 13 amino acids. Germline V gene lookup returns CDR1 SGHTA and CDR2 FQGNSA. V gave up 2 bases and J gave up 6 bases, with 9 bases separating them. CDR3 bases: TGTGCCAGCAGCTTAAACGGGTTGGATACGCAGTATTTT. The encoded protein is CASSLNGLDTQYF.

The chain couples TRBV27 to TRBJ1-2, with TRBD1 matching 9 bases. CDR1 MNHEY and CDR2 SMNVEV come from the germline V gene (reference sequence). The CDR3 extends over 15 amino acids. J lost 4 bases, V lost 5 bases, and 8 bases had no gene match. The CDR3, as DNA: TGTGCCAGCAGTCTCCGACAGGGGGTTGGCTATGGCTACACCTTC. Protein: CASSLRQGVGYGYTF.

CDR3 loop: CASSLGVWGTREETQYF. Here the CDR3 DNA reads TGTGCCAGCAGCTTAGGGGTCTGGGGAACCAGGGAAGAGACCCAGTACTTC. V and J are TRBV7-2 and TRBJ2-5, with D possibly matching TRBD1 (5 bases). The CDR3 has 17 residues. V lost 1 base to trimming and J lost 3 bases, with 18 bases between them. Per the germline V gene, CDR1 is SGHTA and CDR2 is FQGNSA.

This chain links TRBV10-3 with TRBJ1-3; 10 bases agree with TRBD1. J was trimmed by 0 bases and V by 0 bases; bases with no gene match: 5. Germline CDR1 and CDR2: ENHRY and SYGVKD. The CDR3 runs to 18 residues. The CDR3 sequence: CAISESGGQGGSGNTIYF. CDR3 nucleotide sequence: TGTGCCATCAGTGAGTCGGGCGGACAGGGGGGCTCTGGAAACACCATATATTTT.

The chain employs TRBV10-3 and TRBJ1-2; D may be TRBD1 (6 bases). The CDR3 has 16 amino acids. Germline V gene lookup returns CDR1 ENHRY and CDR2 SYGVKD. V shed 6 bases and J shed 4 bases, with 21 bases lying between them. CDR3 amino acids: CAISREVQGTVYGYTF. Here the CDR3 DNA reads TGTGCCATCAGCCGAGAGGTCCAGGGGACCGTCTATGGCTACACCTTC.

The J gene is TRBJ1-2, the V gene TRBV3-1 (or the pseudogene TRBV3-2); TRBD1 matches 7 bases. Germline CDR1 reads LGHDT; CDR2 reads YNNKEL (reference sequence). V shed 0 bases and J 4 bases; nucleotides not matched to a gene: 2. The CDR3 consists of 14 residues. This CDR3 is CASSQDRGSYGYTF. DNA of the CDR3: TGTGCCAGCAGCCAAGACAGGGGGTCCTATGGCTACACCTTC.

This rearrangement joins TRBV4-3 to TRBJ1-1; no definite D call. There are 15 residues in the CDR3. Looked up from germline, CDR1 is LGHNA and CDR2 is YSLEER. Trimming removed 6 bases at V and 5 bases at J, with 19 bases between. CDR3 DNA: TGCGCCAGCAGACCGGACTCCGGGTTGCAGACTGAAGCTTTCTTT. The encoded protein is CASRPDSGLQTEAFF.

The J gene is TRBJ2-2, the V gene TRBV7-2; 8 bases fit TRBD2. V gave up 3 bases and J gave up 5 bases; unmatched junction bases: 8. Per the germline V gene, CDR1 is SGHTA and CDR2 is FQGNSA. CDR3 length: 16 residues. CDR3 in DNA: TGTGCCAGCAGCTTGGCCGGGACTAGGGGAACCGGGGAGCTGTTTTTT. This encodes CASSLAGTRGTGELFF.

The chain joins TRBV11-2 to TRBJ1-3, with unresolved D. This CDR3 region has 16 residues. Germline V gene lookup returns CDR1 SGHAT and CDR2 FQNNGV. V lost 4 bases to trimming and J lost 0 bases, with 13 bases between them. The chain's CDR3 is CASSSTTGSSGNTIYF. The CDR3 DNA sequence: TGTGCCAGCAGCTCGACGACTGGGAGCTCTGGAAACACCATATATTTT.